This T cell receptor beta chain comes out of a study of CD8+CD57+ T cells in acquired aplastic anemia. Study in general: Quantities of DNA derived from sorted CD4+ and CD8+ cells averaged about 3.2 ug. Sequencing produced an average of roughly 10 million reads per healthy donor for CD4+ cells. Study outcomes and limitations: Significance was not reached for CD8+ Simpson's diversity between patients and controls.

TCR beta VDJ combinations and CDR3 sequences were profiled from genomic DNA. TCRdb itself ran the reads through MiXCR, one entry per CDR3 protein. The sample shows roughly 64,000 distinct CDR3 sequences, 55% of them seen only once. Germline CDR1 is SQVTM and CDR2 is ANQGSEA. The CDR3 is 14 amino acids. Between the trimmed V and J ends, which lost 7 bases and 5 bases, there was a span of 20 bases. In regard to this clonotype: Its specificity is unknown.

The sequenced sample consisted of sorted CD4+, CD8+, or CD8+CD57+ T cells (not recorded which) from PBMCs. The sequence was obtained from a human donor in good health, serving as a control. The chain uses TRBV29-1 and TRBJ1-1; tentatively, D is TRBD1 (6 bases). The CDR3 here is CSAALTGRGTEAFF. CDR3 nucleotide sequence: TGCAGCGCCGCACTTACAGGGAGGGGAACTGAAGCTTTCTTT.